A selection of T cell receptor beta chains follows, all from one sample in a study of blood T cell repertoires in COVID-19. Profiled with immunoSEQ multiplex PCR; TCRdb holds only in-frame clones, not every one. The repertoire includes about 190,000 clones, about 88% of them detected once, and approximately 3% sits in the top ten. The sample comprised PBMCs or T cells enriched from blood (not recorded which). The receptors shown here come from a woman aged 25 to 39 who had recovered from COVID-19. Each CDR3 is given with its conserved first and last residue. A D gene is named only where the DNA matches it firmly. Clone size is shown for a subset of rows, as once, few, many or a class of expanded clone.

len,v_gene,d_gene,j_gene,abundance,CDR3nt,CDR3aa
16,TRBV15,TRBD1,TRBJ1-1,-,TGTGCCACCAGCAGACGCTCCGGGACAGGGAGCACTGAAGCTTTCTTT,CATSRRSGTGSTEAFF
14,TRBV6-5,-,TRBJ2-7,-,TGTGCCAGCAGCCGCAGCGGGTCCCCCTACGAGCAGTACTTC,CASSRSGSPYEQYF
13,TRBV9,-,TRBJ2-1,-,TGTGCCAGCAGCGATGGACTCCTCAATGAGCAGTTCTTC,CASSDGLLNEQFF
18,TRBV14,TRBD1,TRBJ2-2,few,TGTGCCAGCAGCCTAGAGGAACAGGGGCTTTGGAACACCGGGGAGCTGTTTTTT,CASSLEEQGLWNTGELFF
13,TRBV27,-,TRBJ1-2,-,TGTGCCAGCGCCCGCTCAAGGGGCCTTGGCTACACCTTC,CASARSRGLGYTF
15,TRBV28,-,TRBJ1-5,-,TGTGCCAGCCAGGCTGGGGGGAATAGCAATCAGCCCCAGCATTTT,CASQAGGNSNQPQHF
17,TRBV28,TRBD1,TRBJ2-3,-,TGTGCCAGCAGAAATCGACGGACAGGTTGGGGTACAGATACGCAGTATTTT,CASRNRRTGWGTDTQYF
15,TRBV28,-,TRBJ2-2,once,TGTGCCAGCCTCTGGGGCGAGCGCGACACCGGGGAGCTGTTTTTT,CASLWGERDTGELFF
14,TRBV27,-,TRBJ2-7,once,TGTGCCAGCAGTCGGGGGACGGGGTATTACGAGCAGTACTTC,CASSRGTGYYEQYF
15,TRBV28,-,TRBJ1-4,once,TGTGCCAGCAGTAAAGGGGGGGCAGGGGATGAAAAACTGTTTTTT,CASSKGGAGDEKLFF
15,TRBV6-5,TRBD1,TRBJ1-1,-,TGTGCCAGCACCGTCGGACAGGCTCGGGACACTGAAGCTTTCTTT,CASTVGQARDTEAFF
14,TRBV10-1,-,TRBJ1-1,-,TGCGCCAGCAGTGAAATGGGGGGGAACACTGAAGCTTTCTTT,CASSEMGGNTEAFF
15,TRBV11-2,-,TRBJ1-1,-,TGTGCCAGCAGCCACCTTCGGGGGATGAACACTGAAGCTTTCTTT,CASSHLRGMNTEAFF
14,TRBV10-3,-,TRBJ1-5,-,TGTGCCATCAGCCCCACCAGGGCCAATCAGCCCCAGCATTTT,CAISPTRANQPQHF
15,TRBV21-1,-,TRBJ2-6,-,TGTGCCAGCAGCAGCGTACCACGGTGGGCCAACGTCCTGACTTTC,CASSSVPRWANVLTF
15,TRBV27,TRBD1,TRBJ1-6,once,TGTGCCAGCAGTCCCGGGACAGGGATTAATTCACCCCTCCACTTT,CASSPGTGINSPLHF
14,TRBV7-8,-,TRBJ1-5,-,TGTGCCAGCAGCTTAATGGGGGGGGAACAGCCCCAGCATTTT,CASSLMGGEQPQHF
15,TRBV7-2,TRBD2,TRBJ2-1,-,TGTGCCAGCAGCTCCCAAGCGGGAGGTGGCAATGAGCAGTTCTTC,CASSSQAGGGNEQFF
13,TRBV7-6,-,TRBJ2-7,-,TGTGCCAGCAGCTTAGTTTCGGGGTTGGAGCAGTACTTC,CASSLVSGLEQYF
15,TRBV28,-,TRBJ2-7,-,TGTGCCAGCAGTTCCCCCCGGGACTTCTCCTACGAGCAGTACTTC,CASSSPRDFSYEQYF
14,TRBV6-5,TRBD2,TRBJ2-2,-,TGTGCCAGCACCCTAGCGGGGGGGTCCGGGGAGCTGTTTTTT,CASTLAGGSGELFF
14,TRBV7-6,TRBD1,TRBJ2-7,-,TGTGCCAGCAGCTTAATTGACAGGGGGCGCGAGCAGTACTTC,CASSLIDRGREQYF
14,TRBV11-2,-,TRBJ1-1,-,TGTGCCAGCAGCTTAATTCAGGGGTACACTGAAGCTTTCTTT,CASSLIQGYTEAFF
13,TRBV5-6,TRBD1,TRBJ1-2,-,TGTGCCAGCAGCCTCGACAGGGGATATGGCTACACCTTC,CASSLDRGYGYTF
15,TRBV7-9,-,TRBJ2-6,once,TGTGCCAGCAGCTTTCGCGGGGTAGGGGCCAACGTCCTGACTTTC,CASSFRGVGANVLTF
19,TRBV7-3,TRBD2,TRBJ2-1,-,TGTGCCAGCAGCTCACCCGGGACTAGCGGGAGAGGCTCCTACAATGAGCAGTTCTTC,CASSSPGTSGRGSYNEQFF
15,TRBV7-7,-,TRBJ2-1,-,TGTGCTAGCAGCTTCCGGGACTCATCCTACAATGAGCAGTTCTTC,CASSFRDSSYNEQFF
15,TRBV19,TRBD1,TRBJ2-3,-,TGTGCCAGTAGTCCACGGACAGGGCTCTCGAATACGCAGTATTTT,CASSPRTGLSNTQYF
14,TRBV6-1,-,TRBJ1-4,-,TGTGCCAGCAGTGAAAGAAGGGGTGGTGAAAAACTGTTTTTT,CASSERRGGEKLFF
16,TRBV6-2/TRBV6-3,-,TRBJ2-1,-,TGTGCCAGCAGCCCGCTAGGACAGTTGGGATACAATGAGCAGTTCTTC,CASSPLGQLGYNEQFF
14,TRBV5-1,-,TRBJ1-4,few,TGCGCCAGCAGCCCGCGGGCCATAGCTGAAAAACTGTTTTTT,CASSPRAIAEKLFF
14,TRBV10-2,-,TRBJ2-1,-,TGCGCCAGCAGTGAAGGCAGGGTGGTGAATGAGCAGTTCTTC,CASSEGRVVNEQFF
16,TRBV5-6,TRBD1,TRBJ2-1,-,TGTGCCAGCAGCTCCTTGTCCCTCAGGGGGCGGAGTGAGCAGTTCTTC,CASSSLSLRGRSEQFF
15,TRBV6-1,-,TRBJ1-2,few,TGTGCCAGCAGCCAGACAGTTACGCCGGGGGATGGCTACACCTTC,CASSQTVTPGDGYTF
15,TRBV5-8,-,TRBJ1-5,-,TGTGCCAGCAGCTTGGGGCCGAACCCCAATCAGCCCCAGCATTTT,CASSLGPNPNQPQHF